These 9 T cell receptor beta chains were all obtained from the same sample, sequenced in a study of blood T cell repertoires in COVID-19. Clones were sequenced by immunoSEQ multiplex PCR, and TCRdb holds only the in-frame ones, with some missing. The sample records about 120,000 clones, approximately 71% being singletons. The sample comprised peripheral blood. The receptor source for this set is a human donor in a cohort sampled during active COVID-19.

The chain has TRBV3-1 (or the pseudogene TRBV3-2) and TRBJ1-2, with TRBD1 identical over 9 bases. The germline V gene has CDR1 LGHDT and CDR2 YNNKEL (reference sequence). Germline trimming cut 3 bases from V and 12 bases from J; bases unmatched to any gene: 5. The CDR3 is 12 residues long. The CDR3 reads CASSHGTGRDTF. Written as DNA, the CDR3 is TGTGCCAGCAGCCACGGGACAGGGAGAGACACCTTC.

V gene TRBV5-6 combines with J gene TRBJ1-5; maybe TRBD1 (5 bases). The germline V gene encodes CDR1 SGHDT and CDR2 YYEEEE. The CDR3 covers 14 residues. The V end was cut by 3 bases, the J end by 5 bases, with 12 bases between. In nucleotides, the CDR3 is TGTGCCAGCAGCTCGAAGGACACCTATCAGCCCCAGCATTTT. Translation: CASSSKDTYQPQHF. Using reference TRBV5-6 and TRBJ1-5 for the parts outside the CDR3, the full variable domain is DAGVTQSPTHLIKTRGQQVTLRCSPKSGHDTVSWYQQALGQGPQFIFQYYEEEERQRGNFPDRFSGHQFPNYSSELNVNALLLGDSALYLCASSSKDTYQPQHFGDGTRLSIL.

This chain joins TRBV2 and TRBJ1-2, with D hard to call. Deletions cut 7 bases from V and 6 bases from J, with 9 bases between. The germline V gene has CDR1 SNHLY and CDR2 FYNNEI. The CDR3 contains 11 residues. CDR3 amino acids: CASIGKDGYTF. The CDR3 region has the DNA TGTGCCAGCATCGGGAAGGATGGCTACACCTTC.

This sequence joins TRBV6-5 and TRBJ1-3; D is perhaps TRBD1 (5 bases). This CDR3 comprises 14 residues. V dropped 10 bases and J dropped 0 bases, with 13 bases sitting between them. Germline CDR1 is MNHEY and CDR2 is SVGAGI. As DNA, the CDR3 is TGTGCCACCCAACGGGGGGACTCTGGAAACACCATATATTTT. Its translation is CATQRGDSGNTIYF.

This chain uses TRBV6-1 with TRBJ1-6; 8 bases agree with TRBD1. The V gene end was trimmed by 4 bases and the J gene end by 6 bases; junction bases not matched to a gene: 11. This CDR3 spans 17 amino acids. CDR1 is MNHNS and CDR2 is SASEGT in the germline V gene. CDR3 nucleotides: TGTGCCAGCAGTGCCTGGGACAGGATTAGCGGTAATTCACCCCTCCACTTT. Encoded protein: CASSAWDRISGNSPLHF.

This chain uses TRBV4-1 with TRBJ1-5; D is perhaps TRBD1 (6 bases). V dropped 1 base and J dropped 6 bases, with 13 bases sitting between them. CDR1 is MGHRA, CDR2 YSYEKL, per germline. The CDR3 runs 15 residues. The chain's CDR3 is CASSQVVGGAQPQHF. Here the CDR3 DNA reads TGCGCCAGCAGCCAAGTGGTAGGGGGGGCTCAGCCCCAGCATTTT.

The chain is built from TRBV15 and TRBJ2-6, with D possibly being TRBD2 (5 bases). The V end lost 1 base, the J end lost 2 bases, and 6 bases lay between the germline ends. The CDR3 is made up of 15 amino acids. Germline V gives CDR1 LNHNV, CDR2 YYDKDF (reference sequence). In DNA form, the CDR3 reads TGTGCCACCAGCAGAGTCGGGACTGGGGCCAACGTCCTGACTTTC. Translated, it gives CATSRVGTGANVLTF.

This clone was observed a few times. The chain recombines TRBV7-9 with TRBJ2-7; 7 nucleotides agree with TRBD1. The trim removed 4 bases at V and 7 bases at J, leaving 4 bases unmatched. Germline V gene sequence: CDR1 SEHNR, CDR2 FQNEAQ (reference sequence). The CDR3 runs 12 residues. Written as DNA, the CDR3 is TGTGCCAGCAGCTCCCTGGACAGGGAGCAGTACTTC. Protein: CASSSLDREQYF.

The rearrangement uses TRBV5-1 and TRBJ1-1; possible D gene TRBD1, 5 bases. Germline CDR1 is SGHRS and CDR2 is YFSETQ. The V gene lost 2 bases and the J gene lost 0 bases, with 17 bases spanning the gap. The CDR3 runs to 17 residues. The CDR3 here is CASSFSRGRLMNTEAFF. In nucleotides, the CDR3 is TGCGCCAGCAGCTTTAGTAGGGGTAGGCTCATGAACACTGAAGCTTTCTTT.